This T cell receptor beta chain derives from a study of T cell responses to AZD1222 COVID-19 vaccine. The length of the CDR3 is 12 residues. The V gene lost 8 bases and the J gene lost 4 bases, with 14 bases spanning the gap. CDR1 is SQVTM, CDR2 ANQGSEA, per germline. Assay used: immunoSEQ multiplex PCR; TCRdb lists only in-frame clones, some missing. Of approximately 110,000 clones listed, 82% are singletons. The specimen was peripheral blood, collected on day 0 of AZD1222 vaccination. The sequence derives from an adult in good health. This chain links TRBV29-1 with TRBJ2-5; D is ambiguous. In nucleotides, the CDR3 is TGCAGCTGCAGAGTGGGTGGAGAGACCCAGTACTTC. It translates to CSCRVGGETQYF.